In its sample, the clone carrying this T cell receptor beta chain was seen a few times. V was clipped by 0 bases and J by 10 bases, with 14 bases between them. Germline CDR1 and CDR2: MNHEY and SVGAGI. The CDR3 covers 14 residues. This record belongs to a study of T cell clonotyping in hematopoietic cell transplantation. Some clones are missing from TCRdb's copy, which holds only in-frame ones; the method was immunoSEQ multiplex PCR. The sample includes some 9,900 clones, about 75% of them seen just once. Recipient blood drawn about 28 days pretransplant and days 30, 100, 180 after. The V gene is TRBV6-5, the J gene TRBJ2-3, with D possibly matching TRBD2 (5 bases). The TCR comes from a female patient in her forties or fifties who had an allogeneic stem cell transplant from a related donor, so T cells may come from the graft donor. Some clones in this sample may be carry-over from other donors' samples. The source was PBMCs, collected 30 days after allogeneic stem cell transplant. The CDR3 bases are TGTGCCAGCAGTTACTCAGATCTTACGGAGGCGCAGTATTTT. Residues: CASSYSDLTEAQYF.